This T cell receptor (beta chain) is drawn from a study of T cells in Graves' hyperthyroidism and ophthalmopathy. The CDR3 spans 14 residues. Germline V gene data show CDR1 as SEHNR and CDR2 as FQNEAQ (reference sequence). V shed 1 base and J 10 bases; nucleotides not matched to a gene: 7. Amplification of TCR beta CDR3 regions was performed using RNA transcripts as template. The HTBI set primed first-round TCR CDR3 RT-PCR. TCRdb re-called the multiplex PCR reads with MiXCR, one entry per CDR3 protein. Seen here are 270,000 or so distinct CDR3 sequences, nearly 15% observed once, and the top ten hold about 30%.

This TCR derives from a woman in her forties or fifties with Graves' hyperthyroidism that later progressed to Graves' ophthalmopathy. Sequenced material: blood. The chain employs TRBV7-9 and TRBJ1-5; 7 nucleotides align to TRBD1. The CDR3 reads CASSLESQGGPQHF. The CDR3 region has the DNA TGTGCCAGCAGCTTAGAGAGCCAAGGGGGCCCCCAGCATTTT.